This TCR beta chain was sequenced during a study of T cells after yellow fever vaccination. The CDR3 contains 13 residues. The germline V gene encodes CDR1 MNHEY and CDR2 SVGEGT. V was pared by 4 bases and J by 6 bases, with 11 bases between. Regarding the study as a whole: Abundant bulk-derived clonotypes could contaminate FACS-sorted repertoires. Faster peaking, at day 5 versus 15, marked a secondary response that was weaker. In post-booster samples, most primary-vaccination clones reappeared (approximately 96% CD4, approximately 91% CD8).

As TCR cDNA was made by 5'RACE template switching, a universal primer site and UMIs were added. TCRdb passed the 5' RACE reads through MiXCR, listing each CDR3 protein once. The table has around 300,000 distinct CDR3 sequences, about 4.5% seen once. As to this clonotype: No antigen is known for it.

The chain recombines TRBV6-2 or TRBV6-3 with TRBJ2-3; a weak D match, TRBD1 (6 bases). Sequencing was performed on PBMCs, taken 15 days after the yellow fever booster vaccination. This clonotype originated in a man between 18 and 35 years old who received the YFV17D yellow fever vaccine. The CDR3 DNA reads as TGTGCCAGCAGTTCTGGTGACAGGGATACGCAGTATTTT. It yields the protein CASSSGDRDTQYF.